A single sample gave rise to the 8 T cell receptor beta chains below, sequenced in a study of T cells in Graves' hyperthyroidism and ophthalmopathy. The investigators amplified TCR beta CDR3 regions from RNA transcripts. An initial round of RT-PCR targeting the TCR CDR3 relied on the HTBI primer set. TCRdb used MiXCR to reprocess the multiplex PCR reads, holding one entry per CDR3 protein. The sample lists 750,000 to 900,000 distinct CDR3 sequences, roughly 40% occurring once. The sample was blood. These receptors came from a young man with Graves' hyperthyroidism.

The sample holds a few counts of this clonotype. The rearrangement joins TRBV12-3 or TRBV12-4 to TRBJ1-1; 7 bases agree with TRBD1. V lost 3 bases and J lost 0; bases outside the gene matches: 4. The CDR3 is 15 amino acids. The CDR3 here is CASSLIGGLNTEAFF. The CDR3 DNA reads as TGTGCCAGCAGTTTGATAGGGGGCTTGAACACTGAAGCTTTCTTT.

The V call is TRBV11-3, the J call TRBJ1-6; TRBD1 is a possible D gene (5 bases). The V and J ends lost 6 bases and 8 bases respectively, with 17 bases between them. This CDR3 is 15 amino acids long. Per the germline V gene, CDR1 is SGHNT and CDR2 is YENEEA. CDR3 DNA: TGTGCCAGCAGTCGAGCCGGGGGTAACGATTCACCCCTCCACTTT. It specifies CASSRAGGNDSPLHF.

The chain combines TRBV6-5 with TRBJ1-5; possibly TRBD1 for D (5 bases). Trimming removed 6 bases from V and 9 bases from J, with 15 bases in between. Germline V gene sequence: CDR1 MNHEY, CDR2 SVGAGI. CDR3 length: 13 residues. CDR3 nucleotide sequence: TGTGCCAGCAGCCCAGGGTCGGGAGTGCCCCAGCATTTT. This translates into CASSPGSGVPQHF.

To note about this clonotype: This may arise from a read error, as a much more abundant clone is one base away. The rearrangement links TRBV7-9 to TRBJ1-1, with 8 bases matching TRBD1. Germline CDR1 is SEHNR and CDR2 is FQNEAQ (reference sequence). CDR3 length equals 14 residues. The CDR3 DNA reads TGTGCCAGTAGTGCCCGGGACAGGTGGACGGAAGCTCTCTTT. Its translation: CASSARDRWTEALF.

This clonotype was observed a few times. The genes are TRBV7-9 and TRBJ2-7; no reliable D call. Germline V CDR1 and CDR2: SEHNR, FQNEAQ (reference sequence). Trimming removed 6 bases at V and 3 bases at J, with 9 bases between. The CDR3 is 12 residues long. The CDR3 here is CASRQPGYEQYF. DNA for the CDR3: TGTGCCAGCAGACAACCCGGCTACGAGCAGTACTTC.

This chain uses TRBV11-2 with TRBJ1-3; TRBD1 might be the D (6 bases). Trimming shortened V by 5 bases and J by 4 bases, and 12 bases separated the two germline ends. The CDR3 extends over 14 amino acids. Germline lookup yields CDR1 SGHAT and CDR2 FQNNGV. The CDR3, as DNA: TGTGCCAGCAGCCCGTGGACAGCCGGAAACACCATATATTTT. Its translation is CASSPWTAGNTIYF.

This clonotype was picked up a small number of times. V is TRBV7-8 and J is TRBJ2-5, with D unclear. Trimming shortened V by 2 bases and J by 0 bases, and 13 bases separated the two germline ends. Germline CDR1 SGHVS, CDR2 FQNEAQ. The CDR3 has 16 amino acids. CDR3 protein: CASSLNYGPYQETQYF. The CDR3 nucleotides are TGTGCCAGCAGCTTAAATTACGGCCCGTACCAAGAGACCCAGTACTTC.

This clonotype was recorded at least ten times. The V and J genes are TRBV5-4 and TRBJ1-6; D gene uncertain. CDR1 is SGHNT, CDR2 YYREEE, per germline (reference sequence). The V end was cut by 4 bases, the J end by 8 bases, with 10 bases between. This CDR3 contains 13 residues. CDR3 loop: CASSQGRDSPLHF. The DNA of the CDR3 is TGTGCCAGCAGCCAAGGACGGGATTCACCCCTCCACTTT.